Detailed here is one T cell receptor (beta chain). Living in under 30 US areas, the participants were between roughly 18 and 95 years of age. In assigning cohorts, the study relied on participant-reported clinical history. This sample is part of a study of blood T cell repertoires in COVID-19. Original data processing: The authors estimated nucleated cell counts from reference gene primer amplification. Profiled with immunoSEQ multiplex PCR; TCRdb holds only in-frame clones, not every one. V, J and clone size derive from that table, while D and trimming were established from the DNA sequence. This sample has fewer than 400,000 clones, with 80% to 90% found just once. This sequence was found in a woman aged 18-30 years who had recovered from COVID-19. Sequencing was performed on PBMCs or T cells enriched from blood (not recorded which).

CDR3 nucleotides: TGTGCCAGTACCCTACTAGCGGGAGGTGACAATGAGCAGTTCTTC. Its protein product is CASTLLAGGDNEQFF. This sequence joins TRBV19 and TRBJ2-1; 12 bases agree with TRBD2. Germline V gene sequence: CDR1 LNHDA, CDR2 SQIVND (reference sequence). The CDR3 runs to 15 residues. The V and J ends lost 7 bases and 5 bases, in that order; junction bases with no gene match: 6.